These 9 T cell receptor beta chains were all obtained from the same sample, sequenced in a study of tissue T cells after allogeneic stem cell transplantation. Repertoires were generated with immunoSEQ multiplex PCR, while TCRdb's copy carries only in-frame clones and drops some. The table includes about 42,000 clones, around 90% detected once. The material was blood, obtained before transplantation. The source is a woman aged 35-75 years who later had graft-versus-host disease after an allogeneic stem cell transplant.

Only a few counts were recorded for this clone. The chain links TRBV9 to TRBJ2-2; no reliable D call. The germline gives CDR1 SGDLS, CDR2 YYNGEE. V shed 2 bases and J shed 5 bases, with 7 bases lying between them. CDR3 length: 13 amino acids. CDR3: CASSVLFTGELFF. Here the CDR3 DNA reads TGTGCCAGCAGCGTTCTTTTTACCGGGGAGCTGTTTTTT.

This clone was observed once. The V gene is TRBV6-5, the J gene TRBJ2-1; D is unclear. Germline values: CDR1 MNHEY, CDR2 SVGAGI. V lost 4 bases to trimming and J lost 8 bases, with 15 bases between them. The CDR3 is made up of 14 amino acids. The CDR3 reads CASSSGLRVDEQFF. CDR3 DNA: TGTGCCAGCAGTTCGGGCCTTAGGGTTGATGAGCAGTTCTTC.

The chain joins TRBV3-1 (or the pseudogene TRBV3-2) to TRBJ1-1, with D perhaps TRBD1 (6 bases). Per germline, CDR1 LGHDT and CDR2 YNNKEL (reference sequence). The CDR3 totals 15 residues. Between the trimmed V and J ends, which lost 1 base and 1 base, there was a span of 10 bases. For the CDR3, the DNA is TGTGCCAGCAGCCAAGGGAGCAGGGGGAACACTGAAGCTTTCTTT. Protein sequence: CASSQGSRGNTEAFF.

The chain joins TRBV3-1 (or the pseudogene TRBV3-2) to TRBJ2-7; unclear D gene. Germline values: CDR1 LGHDT, CDR2 YNNKEL (reference sequence). The CDR3 runs to 12 residues. The V gene lost 0 bases and the J gene lost 6 bases, with 6 bases spanning the gap. CDR3 nucleotides: TGTGCCAGCAGCCAAGATGAGCGCGAGCAGTACTTC. Its protein is CASSQDEREQYF.

The V gene is TRBV6-5, the J gene TRBJ1-1, with 9 bases fitting TRBD1. J was trimmed by 10 bases and V by 4 bases; bases with no gene match: 4. The CDR3 length is 12 residues. In germline, CDR1 is MNHEY, CDR2 SVGAGI. The CDR3 reads CASSSPTGGAFF. CDR3 bases: TGTGCCAGCAGTTCCCCGACAGGGGGAGCTTTCTTT.

V gene TRBV5-1 combines with J gene TRBJ1-4; D remains unclear. The CDR3 is 15 residues long. The V gene's germline CDR1 is SGHRS and CDR2 YFSETQ. The V end was cut by 5 bases, the J end by 8 bases, with 19 bases between. The CDR3 spells CASSLGSAGGEKLFF. The CDR3 DNA is TGCGCCAGCAGTCTGGGTTCGGCAGGAGGAGAAAAACTGTTTTTT.

The V and J genes are TRBV7-9 and TRBJ1-2, with D hard to call. The CDR3 extends over 13 amino acids. V shed 5 bases and J shed 8 bases, with 15 bases lying between them. Germline V gene sequence: CDR1 SEHNR, CDR2 FQNEAQ (reference sequence). The CDR3 sequence is CASSTAGLAGYTF. CDR3 DNA sequence: TGTGCCAGCAGCACCGCGGGTCTCGCAGGCTACACCTTC.

This clone was found once. The J gene is TRBJ1-5, the V gene TRBV28; 8 nucleotides match TRBD1. In germline, CDR1 is MDHEN, CDR2 SYDVKM. CDR3 length: 15 residues. V gave up 5 bases and J gave up 0 bases; unmatched junction bases: 3. The chain's CDR3 is CASSPTGGSNQPQHF. CDR3 in DNA: TGTGCCAGCAGTCCCACAGGGGGTAGCAATCAGCCCCAGCATTTT.

J is TRBJ2-2 and V is TRBV2, with TRBD1 identical over 8 bases. The CDR3 length is 15 residues. The V and J ends lost 5 bases and 5 bases, in that order; junction bases with no gene match: 7. Germline CDR1 SNHLY, CDR2 FYNNEI. The CDR3 nucleotides read TGTGCCAGCAGTCGCGGACAGGGCCTGACCGGGGAGCTGTTTTTT. Translation gives CASSRGQGLTGELFF. The entire variable domain, with the rest obtained from reference TRBV2 and TRBJ2-2, is as follows: EPEVTQTPSHQVTQMGQEVILRCVPISNHLYFYWYRQILGQKVEFLVSFYNNEISEKSEIFDDQFSVERPDGSNFTLKIRSTKLEDSAMYFCASSRGQGLTGELFFGEGSRLTVL.